This TCR beta chain was observed in a study of response to subunit inactivated influenza vaccine. In germline, CDR1 is LGHDT, CDR2 YNNKEL (reference sequence). The V end was cut by 1 base, the J end by 4 bases, with 10 bases between. This CDR3 is built from 14 residues. General observations from the study: It was the authors' suggestion that each seasonal influenza vaccination recruits few new T cells.

Worth noting for this clonotype: No antigen is known for it.

TCRdb fed the RT-PCR reads into MiXCR, producing one record per CDR3 protein. The sample records hundreds of thousands of distinct CDR3 sequences, approximately 9.9% being singletons. This chain uses TRBV3-1 with TRBJ1-1; D is perhaps TRBD1 (5 bases). The receptor was derived from a man between 50 and 59 years old who received an inactivated influenza vaccine. The specimen comprised PBMCs from blood, sampled about 40 days after vaccination. CDR3 DNA sequence: TGTGCCAGCAGCCAAGTGAGGACAACCACTGAAGCTTTCTTT. Protein sequence: CASSQVRTTTEAFF.